The source of this TCR beta chain is a study of T-cell reconstitution after alpha-beta-depleted transplantation in children. Study observations and caveats: T-cell numbers and diversity one year post-transplant derived largely from freshly generated T cells. Expanded graft clones, several hundred of them, were reportedly the source of alpha-beta T cells about two months after transplant. After transplant, high TCRbeta diversity at day 60 in some patients arose from surviving recipient T cells and thymic progenitors.

The authors prepared the TCRbeta library with unique molecular identifiers. TCRdb re-called the PCR reads with MiXCR, one entry per CDR3 protein. This table has roughly 790,000 distinct CDR3 sequences, about 15% appearing once. This CDR3 contains 14 residues. V lost 3 bases, J lost 2 bases, and 10 bases lay in between. Germline lookup yields CDR1 SEHNR and CDR2 FQNEAQ (reference sequence). Concerning this clonotype: The target antigen is unknown.

The chain combines TRBV7-9 with TRBJ1-2; maybe TRBD1 (6 bases). Specimen: PBMCs, mostly from graft donor cells, collected 360 days after TCRalphabeta/CD19-depleted stem cell transplant. This sequence originates from a male patient younger than 18 who had a stem cell transplant for acute lymphoblastic leukemia, so the T cells may come from the graft donor. The CDR3 region is CASSFLTGNYGYTF. The CDR3 coding sequence is TGTGCCAGCAGCTTTCTGACAGGCAACTATGGCTACACCTTC.